This T cell receptor beta chain was recovered during a study of control samples from healthy donors and cancer patients. This CDR3 contains 12 residues. Germline CDR1 is GTSNPN and CDR2 is SVGIG (reference sequence). V was clipped by 7 bases and J by 4 bases; unmatched bases: 4. Here immunoSEQ multiplex PCR was the method, and the copy in TCRdb shows in-frame clones only, minus some. This sample has around 170,000 clones, with around 90% found just once. The receptor was derived from a woman in her forties or fifties in good health. The gene calls are TRBV30 and TRBJ1-2; 9 bases align to TRBD1. Sequencing input: blood. CDR3 residues: CASLGQGYGYTF. Written as DNA, the CDR3 is TGTGCCTCCCTGGGACAGGGCTATGGCTACACCTTC.